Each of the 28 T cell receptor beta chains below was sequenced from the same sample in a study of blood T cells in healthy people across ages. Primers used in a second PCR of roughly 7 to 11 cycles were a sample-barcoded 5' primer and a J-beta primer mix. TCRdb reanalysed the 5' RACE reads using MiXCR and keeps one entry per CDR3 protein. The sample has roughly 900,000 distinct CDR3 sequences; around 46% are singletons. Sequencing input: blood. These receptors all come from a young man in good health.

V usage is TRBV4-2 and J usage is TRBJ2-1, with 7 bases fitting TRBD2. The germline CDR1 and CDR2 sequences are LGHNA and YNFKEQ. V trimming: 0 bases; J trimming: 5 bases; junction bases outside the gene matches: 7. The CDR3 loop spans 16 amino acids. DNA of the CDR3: TGTGCCAGCAGCCAAGATTGGGCGGGGGAGAACAATGAGCAGTTCTTC. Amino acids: CASSQDWAGENNEQFF.

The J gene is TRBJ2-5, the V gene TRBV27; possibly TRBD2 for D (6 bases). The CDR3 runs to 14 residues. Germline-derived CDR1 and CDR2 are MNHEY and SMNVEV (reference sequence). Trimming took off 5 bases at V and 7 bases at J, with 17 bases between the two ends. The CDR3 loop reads CASSPSGLVGTQYF. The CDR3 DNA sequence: TGTGCCAGCAGTCCTTCGGGACTTGTTGGGACCCAGTACTTC.

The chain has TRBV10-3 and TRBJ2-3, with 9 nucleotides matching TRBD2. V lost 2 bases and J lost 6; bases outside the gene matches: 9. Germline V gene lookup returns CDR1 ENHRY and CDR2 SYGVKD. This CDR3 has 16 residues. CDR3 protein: CAISEGASGAGDTQYF. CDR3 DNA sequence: TGTGCCATCAGTGAGGGGGCTAGCGGGGCCGGCGATACGCAGTATTTT.

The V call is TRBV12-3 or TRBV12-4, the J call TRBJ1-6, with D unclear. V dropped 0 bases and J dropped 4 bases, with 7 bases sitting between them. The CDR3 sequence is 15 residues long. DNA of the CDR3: TGTGCCAGCAGTTTAGCCGGGAATTATAATTCACCCCTCCACTTT. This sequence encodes CASSLAGNYNSPLHF.

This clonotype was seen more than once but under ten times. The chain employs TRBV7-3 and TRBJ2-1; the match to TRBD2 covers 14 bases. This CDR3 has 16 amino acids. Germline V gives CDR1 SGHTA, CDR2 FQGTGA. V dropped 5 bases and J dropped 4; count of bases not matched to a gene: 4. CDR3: CASSRTSGGYYNEQFF. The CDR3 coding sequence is TGTGCCAGCAGCCGGACTAGCGGGGGGTATTACAATGAGCAGTTCTTC.

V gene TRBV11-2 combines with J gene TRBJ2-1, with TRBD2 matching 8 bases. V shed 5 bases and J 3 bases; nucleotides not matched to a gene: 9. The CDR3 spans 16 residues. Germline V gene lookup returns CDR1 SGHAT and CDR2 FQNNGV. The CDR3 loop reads CASSLSDREGYNEQFF. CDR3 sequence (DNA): TGTGCCAGCAGCCTCTCCGACCGGGAGGGCTACAATGAGCAGTTCTTC.

In nucleotides, the CDR3 is TGCGCCAGCAGCTTAAGACTGGCCACAGATACGCAGTATTTT. It yields the protein CASSLRLATDTQYF. The chain uses TRBV5-1 and TRBJ2-3; no definite D call. Germline CDR1 is SGHRS and CDR2 is YFSETQ. The V gene lost 2 bases and the J gene lost 2 bases, with 9 bases spanning the gap. This CDR3 contains 14 residues.

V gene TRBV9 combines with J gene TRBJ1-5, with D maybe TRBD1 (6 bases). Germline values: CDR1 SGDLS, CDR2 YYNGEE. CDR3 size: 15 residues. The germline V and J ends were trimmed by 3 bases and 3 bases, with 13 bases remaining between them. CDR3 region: CASSATGQINQPQHF. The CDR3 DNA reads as TGTGCCAGCAGCGCCACCGGACAGATCAATCAGCCCCAGCATTTT.

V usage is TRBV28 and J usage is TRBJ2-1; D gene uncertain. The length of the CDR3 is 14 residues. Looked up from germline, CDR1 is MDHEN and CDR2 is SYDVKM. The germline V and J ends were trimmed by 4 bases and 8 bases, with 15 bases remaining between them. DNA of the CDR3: TGTGCCAGCAGTTGGGCCCCCAGCCCCGATGAGCAGTTCTTC. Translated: CASSWAPSPDEQFF.

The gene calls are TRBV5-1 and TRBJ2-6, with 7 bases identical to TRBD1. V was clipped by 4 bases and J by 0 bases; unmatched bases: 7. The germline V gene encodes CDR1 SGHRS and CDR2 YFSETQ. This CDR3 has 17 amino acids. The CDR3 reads CASSLTGDVSGANVLTF. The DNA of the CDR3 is TGCGCCAGCAGCCTCACAGGGGACGTCTCTGGGGCCAACGTCCTGACTTTC.

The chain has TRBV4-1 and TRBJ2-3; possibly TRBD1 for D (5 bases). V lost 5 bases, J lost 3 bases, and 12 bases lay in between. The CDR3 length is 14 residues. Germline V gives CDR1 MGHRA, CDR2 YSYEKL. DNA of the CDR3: TGCGCCAGCAGCGAAGGCAGGGAAACAGATACGCAGTATTTT. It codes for CASSEGRETDTQYF.

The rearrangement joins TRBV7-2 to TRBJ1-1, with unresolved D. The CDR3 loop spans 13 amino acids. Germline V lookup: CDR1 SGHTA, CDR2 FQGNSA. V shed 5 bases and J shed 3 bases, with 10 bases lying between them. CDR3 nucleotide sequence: TGTGCCAGCAGCGTAAGACGTGACACTGAAGCTTTCTTT. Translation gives CASSVRRDTEAFF.

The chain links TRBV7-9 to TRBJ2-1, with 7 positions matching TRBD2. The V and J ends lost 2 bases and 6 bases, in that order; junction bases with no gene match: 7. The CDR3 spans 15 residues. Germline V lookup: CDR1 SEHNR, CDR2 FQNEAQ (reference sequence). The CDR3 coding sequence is TGTGCCAGCAGCTTATTTGAAGCGGGGCTCAATGAGCAGTTCTTC. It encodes CASSLFEAGLNEQFF.

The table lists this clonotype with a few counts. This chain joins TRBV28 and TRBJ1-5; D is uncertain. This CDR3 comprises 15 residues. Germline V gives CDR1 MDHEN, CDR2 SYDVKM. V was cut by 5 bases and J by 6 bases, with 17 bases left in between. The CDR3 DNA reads TGTGCCAGCAGTCCAGCTTTAGGCGTAAGTCAGCCCCAGCATTTT. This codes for CASSPALGVSQPQHF.

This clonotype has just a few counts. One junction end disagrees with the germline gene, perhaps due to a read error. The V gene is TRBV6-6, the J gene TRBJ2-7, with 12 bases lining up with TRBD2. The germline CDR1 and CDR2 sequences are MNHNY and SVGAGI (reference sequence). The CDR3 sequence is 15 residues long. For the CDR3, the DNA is TGTGCCAGCAGTCTAACTAGCGGGGGGTCCTCCGAGCAGTACTTC. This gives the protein CASSLTSGGSSEQYF.

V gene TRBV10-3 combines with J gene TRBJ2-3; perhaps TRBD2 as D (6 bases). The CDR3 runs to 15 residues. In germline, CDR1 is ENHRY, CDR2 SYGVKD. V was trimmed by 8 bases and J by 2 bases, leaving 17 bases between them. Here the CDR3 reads CAIGAGSGHTDTQYF. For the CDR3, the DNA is TGTGCCATCGGCGCAGGGAGCGGGCACACAGATACGCAGTATTTT.

CDR3 in amino acids: CASSSDGGIRSGYTF. The CDR3 DNA reads TGTGCCAGCAGCTCCGACGGGGGGATCCGATCTGGCTACACCTTC. The rearrangement links TRBV7-8 to TRBJ1-2; a weak D match, TRBD1 (5 bases). V was shortened by 4 bases and J by 7 bases, with 19 bases between the two germline ends. The length of the CDR3 is 15 residues. Per germline, CDR1 SGHVS and CDR2 FQNEAQ.

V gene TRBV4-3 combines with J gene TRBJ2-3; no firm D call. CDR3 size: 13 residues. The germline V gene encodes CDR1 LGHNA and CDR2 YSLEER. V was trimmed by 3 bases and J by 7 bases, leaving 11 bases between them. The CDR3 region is CASSQGLVNTQYF. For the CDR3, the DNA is TGCGCCAGCAGCCAGGGCCTGGTGAATACGCAGTATTTT.

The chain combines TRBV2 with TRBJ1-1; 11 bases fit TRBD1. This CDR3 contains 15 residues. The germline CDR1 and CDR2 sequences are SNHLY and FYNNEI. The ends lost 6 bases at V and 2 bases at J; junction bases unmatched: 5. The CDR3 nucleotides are TGTGCCAGCAGACCTAGGACAGGGGGCAACACTGAAGCTTTCTTT. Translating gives CASRPRTGGNTEAFF.

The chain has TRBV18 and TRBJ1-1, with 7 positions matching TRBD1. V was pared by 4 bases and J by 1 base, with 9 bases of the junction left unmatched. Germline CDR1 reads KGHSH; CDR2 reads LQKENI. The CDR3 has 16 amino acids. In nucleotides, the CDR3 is TGTGCCAGCTCACGGGGTGAGACAGGGACGAACACTGAAGCTTTCTTT. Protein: CASSRGETGTNTEAFF.

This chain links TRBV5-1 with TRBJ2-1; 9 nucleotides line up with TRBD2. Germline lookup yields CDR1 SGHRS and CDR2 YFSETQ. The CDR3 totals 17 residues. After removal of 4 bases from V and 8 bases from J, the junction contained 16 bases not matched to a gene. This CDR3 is CASSPGGSGGSQHEQFF. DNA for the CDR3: TGCGCCAGCAGCCCCGGGGGTAGCGGGGGTTCACAGCATGAGCAGTTCTTC.

The CDR3 DNA follows: TGCGCCAGCAGCCAAGATGGACTAGCTCCCAACATTCAGTACTTC. Its protein is CASSQDGLAPNIQYF. The chain carries TRBV4-3 and TRBJ2-4; 8 bases line up with TRBD2. CDR1 and CDR2 (germline): LGHNA, YSLEER. Trimming removed 0 bases from V and 7 bases from J; junction bases left unmatched: 5. The CDR3 totals 15 residues.

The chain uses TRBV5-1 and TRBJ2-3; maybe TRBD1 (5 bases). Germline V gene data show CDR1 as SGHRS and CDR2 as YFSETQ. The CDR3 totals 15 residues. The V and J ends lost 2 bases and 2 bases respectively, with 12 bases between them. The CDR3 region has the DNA TGCGCCAGCAGCTTATCCAGGGTCGACACAGATACGCAGTATTTT. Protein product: CASSLSRVDTDTQYF.

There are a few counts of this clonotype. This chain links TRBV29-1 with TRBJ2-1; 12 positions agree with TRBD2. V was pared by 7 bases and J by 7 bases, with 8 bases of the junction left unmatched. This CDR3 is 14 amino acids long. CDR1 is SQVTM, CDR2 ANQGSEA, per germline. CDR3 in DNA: TGCAGCGGTTCGACTAGCGGGGGAGGGAATGAGCAGTTCTTC. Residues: CSGSTSGGGNEQFF.

CDR3 sequence reads: CASSYLPEGSPLHF. CDR3 DNA sequence: TGTGCCAGCAGTTACTTACCAGAAGGTTCACCCCTCCACTTT. V and J are TRBV6-2 or TRBV6-3 and TRBJ1-6, with no clear D. This CDR3 is built from 14 residues. Germline V gene sequence: CDR1 MNHEY, CDR2 SVGEGT. Trimming pared 1 base from V and 9 bases from J, leaving 10 bases between.

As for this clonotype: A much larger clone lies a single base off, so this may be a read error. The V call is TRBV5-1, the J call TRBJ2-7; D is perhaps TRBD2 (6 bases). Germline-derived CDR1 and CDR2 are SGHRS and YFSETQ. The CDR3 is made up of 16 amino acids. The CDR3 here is CTSSLEGMVLWDEQYF. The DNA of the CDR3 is TGCACCAGCAGCTTGGAGGGTATGGTGCTTTGGGACGAGCAGTACTTC.

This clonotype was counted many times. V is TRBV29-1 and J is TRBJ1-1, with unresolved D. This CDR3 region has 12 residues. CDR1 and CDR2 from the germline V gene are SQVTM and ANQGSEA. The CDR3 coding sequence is TGCACCGTGAGGAGCCCGGGCTCTGAAGCTTTCTTT. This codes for CTVRSPGSEAFF.

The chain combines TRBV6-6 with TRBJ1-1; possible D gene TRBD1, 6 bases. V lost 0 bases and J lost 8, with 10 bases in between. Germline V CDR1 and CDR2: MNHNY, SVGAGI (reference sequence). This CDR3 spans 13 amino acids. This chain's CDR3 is CASSYSLGTEAFF. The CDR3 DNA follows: TGTGCCAGCAGTTACTCTTTAGGGACAGAAGCTTTCTTT.